This TCR beta chain came from a study of cytomegalovirus exposure and HLA in healthy donors. Study outcomes and limitations: Later analysis showed TCR association rates varying by HLA locus, highest for DRB1 and lowest for HLA-C. CMV serostatus was the sole immune exposure information available.

The PCR used 60 Vbeta and 13 Jbeta primers. The repertoire was sequenced with immunoSEQ multiplex PCR; TCRdb's copy has only in-frame clones and lacks some. In the table there are about 86,000 clones, about two thirds of which are singletons. This CDR3 comprises 13 residues. Trimming cost V 6 bases and J 7 bases; bases outside gene matches: 6. Germline CDR1 is SQVTM and CDR2 is ANQGSEA. In the case of this clone: The antigen remains undetermined.

What was sequenced was PBMCs. The genes are TRBV29-1 and TRBJ1-4; 9 nucleotides agree with TRBD1. The clonotype comes from a man aged 55 to 70 in good health and CMV-seronegative. CDR3 in amino acids: CSVLQGAGEKLFF. CDR3 coding DNA: TGCAGCGTGCTACAGGGGGCCGGTGAAAAACTGTTTTTT. Together with reference TRBV29-1 and TRBJ1-4, the CDR3 gives the full variable domain: SAVISQKPSRDICQRGTSLTIQCQVDSQVTMMFWYRQQPGQSLTLIATANQGSEATYESGFVIDKFPISRPNLTFSTLTVSNMSPEDSSIYLCSVLQGAGEKLFFGSGTQLSVL.